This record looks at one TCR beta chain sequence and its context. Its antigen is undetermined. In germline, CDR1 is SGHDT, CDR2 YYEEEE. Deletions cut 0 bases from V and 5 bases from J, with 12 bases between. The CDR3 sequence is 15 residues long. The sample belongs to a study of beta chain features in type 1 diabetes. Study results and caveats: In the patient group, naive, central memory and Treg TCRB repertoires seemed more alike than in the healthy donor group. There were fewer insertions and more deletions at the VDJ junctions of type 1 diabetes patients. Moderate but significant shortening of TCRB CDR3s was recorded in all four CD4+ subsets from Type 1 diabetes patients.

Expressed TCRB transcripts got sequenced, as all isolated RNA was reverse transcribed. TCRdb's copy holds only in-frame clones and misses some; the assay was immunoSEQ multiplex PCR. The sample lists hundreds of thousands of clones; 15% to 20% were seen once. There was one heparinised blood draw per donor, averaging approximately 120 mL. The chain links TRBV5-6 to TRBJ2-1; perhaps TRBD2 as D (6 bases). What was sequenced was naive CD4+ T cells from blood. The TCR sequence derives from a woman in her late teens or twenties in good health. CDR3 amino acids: CASSLGGIGHNEQFF. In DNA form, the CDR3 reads TGTGCCAGCAGCTTGGGCGGGATTGGCCACAATGAGCAGTTCTTC.